Here is one T cell receptor beta chain with its context. Germline CDR1 is SGHTA and CDR2 is FQGNSA. Deletions cut 4 bases from V and 2 bases from J, with 14 bases between. There are 15 residues in the CDR3. This record comes from a study of cytomegalovirus exposure and HLA in healthy donors. The PCR used 60 Vbeta and 13 Jbeta primers. Profiled with immunoSEQ multiplex PCR; TCRdb holds only in-frame clones, not every one. The sample includes 170,000 or so clones, 75% to 85% of them seen just once. Material for sequencing was PBMCs. The V call is TRBV7-2, the J call TRBJ1-1; perhaps TRBD1 as D (6 bases). This receptor was identified in a boy aged 5-17 years in good health and CMV-seronegative. The CDR3 sequence is CASSSQGHLNTEAFF. Written as DNA, the CDR3 is TGTGCCAGCAGCTCTCAGGGACATTTAAACACTGAAGCTTTCTTT. The full variable domain, completed using reference TRBV7-2 and TRBJ1-1, is GAGVSQSPSNKVTEKGKDVELRCDPISGHTALYWYRQSLGQGLEFLIYFQGNSAPDKSGLPSDRFSAERTGGSVSTLTIQRTQQEDSAVYLCASSSQGHLNTEAFFGQGTRLTVV.